The present T cell receptor (beta chain) was sequenced within a study of cytotoxic CD8 clonotypes in ibrutinib-treated CLL. V was trimmed by 1 base and J by 10 bases, leaving 14 bases between them. There are 14 residues in the CDR3. Looked up from germline, CDR1 is MNHNS and CDR2 is SASEGT. Investigators sourced approximately 2 micrograms of genomic DNA from cryopreserved PBMCs for TCR beta libraries. In the case of this clone: As yet, its antigen is unknown.

Profiled with immunoSEQ multiplex PCR; TCRdb holds only in-frame clones, not every one. In the table there are some 150,000 clones, 75% to 80% of which are singletons. Points from the study as a whole: Clonality (at baseline) was higher than in age-matched healthy donors and tracked circulating CD8+ T-cell counts. Clonality showed a rise at ibrutinib response that reversed toward baseline at progression.

This receptor was obtained from a human donor with chronic lymphocytic leukemia. The chain employs TRBV6-1 and TRBJ2-1; a possible D gene is TRBD1 (6 bases). The sequences come from PBMCs, collected after 24 months of ibrutinib treatment. The CDR3 reads CASSEEDWGLEQFF. DNA for the CDR3: TGTGCCAGCAGTGAAGAAGACTGGGGGCTAGAGCAGTTCTTC.